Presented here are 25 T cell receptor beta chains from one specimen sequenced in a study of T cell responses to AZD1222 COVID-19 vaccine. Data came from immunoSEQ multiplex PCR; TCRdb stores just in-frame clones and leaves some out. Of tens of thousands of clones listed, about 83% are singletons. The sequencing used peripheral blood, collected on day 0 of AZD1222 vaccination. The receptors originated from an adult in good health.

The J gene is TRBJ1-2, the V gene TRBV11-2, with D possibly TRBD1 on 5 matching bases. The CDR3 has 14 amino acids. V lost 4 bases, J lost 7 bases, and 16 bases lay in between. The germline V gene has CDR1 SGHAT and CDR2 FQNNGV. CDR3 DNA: TGTGCCAGCAGCTACGCCGGGACGGCGACTGGCTACACCTTC. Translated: CASSYAGTATGYTF.

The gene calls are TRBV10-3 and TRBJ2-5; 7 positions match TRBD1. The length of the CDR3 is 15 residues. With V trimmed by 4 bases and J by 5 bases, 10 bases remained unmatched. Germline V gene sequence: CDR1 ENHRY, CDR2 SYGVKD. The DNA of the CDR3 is TGTGCCATCAGTGCCCCGGGACAGAAAAGGGAGACCCAGTACTTC. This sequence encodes CAISAPGQKRETQYF.

In nucleotides, the CDR3 is TGTGCCAGCAACCCATACGGGTTCCCAAAAGGGACTAACTATGGCTACACCTTC. Translating it yields CASNPYGFPKGTNYGYTF. J is TRBJ1-2 and V is TRBV21-1. TRBV21-1 is noted as a pseudogene. This CDR3 is built from 18 residues.

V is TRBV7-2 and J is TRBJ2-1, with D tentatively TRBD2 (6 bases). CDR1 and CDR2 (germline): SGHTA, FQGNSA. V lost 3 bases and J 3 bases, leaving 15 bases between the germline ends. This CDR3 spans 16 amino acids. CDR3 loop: CASSFTLAKNYNEQFF. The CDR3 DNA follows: TGTGCCAGCAGCTTTACACTAGCCAAAAACTACAATGAGCAGTTCTTC. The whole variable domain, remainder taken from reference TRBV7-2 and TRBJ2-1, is GAGVSQSPSNKVTEKGKDVELRCDPISGHTALYWYRQSLGQGLEFLIYFQGNSAPDKSGLPSDRFSAERTGGSVSTLTIQRTQQEDSAVYLCASSFTLAKNYNEQFFGPGTRLTVL.

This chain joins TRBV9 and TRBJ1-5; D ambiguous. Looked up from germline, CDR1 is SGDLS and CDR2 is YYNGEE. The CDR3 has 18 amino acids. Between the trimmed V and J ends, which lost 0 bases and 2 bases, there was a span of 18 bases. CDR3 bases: TGTGCCAGCAGCGTAGGACAAAACTCCCCGGCGGGCAATCAGCCCCAGCATTTT. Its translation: CASSVGQNSPAGNQPQHF.

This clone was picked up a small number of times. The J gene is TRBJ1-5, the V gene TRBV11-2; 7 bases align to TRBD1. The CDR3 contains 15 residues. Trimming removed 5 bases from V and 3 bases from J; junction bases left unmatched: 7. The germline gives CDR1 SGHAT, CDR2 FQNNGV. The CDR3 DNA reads TGTGCCAGCAGCCCTGACAGGGACCTCAATCAGCCCCAGCATTTT. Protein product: CASSPDRDLNQPQHF.

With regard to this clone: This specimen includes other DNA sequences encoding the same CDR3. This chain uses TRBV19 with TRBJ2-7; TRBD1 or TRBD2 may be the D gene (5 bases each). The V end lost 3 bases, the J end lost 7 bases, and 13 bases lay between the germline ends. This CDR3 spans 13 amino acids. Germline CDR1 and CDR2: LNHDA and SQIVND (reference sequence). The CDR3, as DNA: TGTGCCAGTAGTATTGGAACAGGAGGAGAGCAGTACTTC. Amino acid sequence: CASSIGTGGEQYF.

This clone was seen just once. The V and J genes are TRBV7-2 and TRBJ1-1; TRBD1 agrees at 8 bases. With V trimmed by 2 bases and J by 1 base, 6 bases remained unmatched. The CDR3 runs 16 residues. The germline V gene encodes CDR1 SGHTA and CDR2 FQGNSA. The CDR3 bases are TGTGCCAGCAGCTTAAACATGGGACAGGCGAACACTGAAGCTTTCTTT. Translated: CASSLNMGQANTEAFF.

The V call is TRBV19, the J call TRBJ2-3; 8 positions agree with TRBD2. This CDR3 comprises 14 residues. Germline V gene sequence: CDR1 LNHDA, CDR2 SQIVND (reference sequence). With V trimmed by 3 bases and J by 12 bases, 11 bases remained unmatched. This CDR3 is CASSIPGGAGIQYF. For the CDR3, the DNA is TGTGCCAGTAGTATCCCCGGGGGGGCCGGTATCCAGTATTTT.

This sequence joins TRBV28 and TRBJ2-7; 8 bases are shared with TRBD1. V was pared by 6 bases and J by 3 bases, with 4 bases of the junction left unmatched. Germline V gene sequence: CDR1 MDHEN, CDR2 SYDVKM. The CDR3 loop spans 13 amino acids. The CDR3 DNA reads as TGTGCCAGCAGATCACAGGGGGTCTACGAGCAGTACTTC. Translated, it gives CASRSQGVYEQYF.

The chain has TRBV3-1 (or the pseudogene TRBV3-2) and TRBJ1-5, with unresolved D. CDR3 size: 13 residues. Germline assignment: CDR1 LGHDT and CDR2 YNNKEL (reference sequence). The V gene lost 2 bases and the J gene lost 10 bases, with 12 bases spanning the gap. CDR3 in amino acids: CASSQSPGPPQHF. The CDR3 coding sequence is TGTGCCAGCAGCCAAAGCCCCGGGCCTCCCCAGCATTTT.

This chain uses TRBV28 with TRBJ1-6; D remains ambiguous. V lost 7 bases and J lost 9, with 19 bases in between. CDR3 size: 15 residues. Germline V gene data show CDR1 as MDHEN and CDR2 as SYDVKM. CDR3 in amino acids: CASNATPGTSSPLHF. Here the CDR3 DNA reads TGTGCCAGCAACGCCACTCCAGGCACCTCTTCACCCCTCCACTTT.

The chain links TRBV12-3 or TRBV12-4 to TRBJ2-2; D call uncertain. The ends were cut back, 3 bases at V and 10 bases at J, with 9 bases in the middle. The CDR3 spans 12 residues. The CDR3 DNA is TGTGCCAGCAGTTTGGAGTCCTCGGAGCTGTTTTTT. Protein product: CASSLESSELFF.

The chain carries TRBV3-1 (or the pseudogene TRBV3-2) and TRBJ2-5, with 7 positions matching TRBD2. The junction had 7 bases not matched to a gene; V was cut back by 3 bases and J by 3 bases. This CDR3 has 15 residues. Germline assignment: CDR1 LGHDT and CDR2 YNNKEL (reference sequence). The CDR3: CASSQGGGLEETQYF. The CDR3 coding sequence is TGTGCCAGCAGCCAGGGCGGGGGACTTGAAGAGACCCAGTACTTC.

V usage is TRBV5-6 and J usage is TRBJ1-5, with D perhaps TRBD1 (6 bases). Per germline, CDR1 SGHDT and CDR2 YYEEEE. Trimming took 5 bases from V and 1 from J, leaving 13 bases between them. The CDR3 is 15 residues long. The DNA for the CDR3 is TGTGCCAGCAGGCCTCGGGGGGCCAGCAATCAGCCCCAGCATTTT. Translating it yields CASRPRGASNQPQHF. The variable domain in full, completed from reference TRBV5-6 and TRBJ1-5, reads DAGVTQSPTHLIKTRGQQVTLRCSPKSGHDTVSWYQQALGQGPQFIFQYYEEEERQRGNFPDRFSGHQFPNYSSELNVNALLLGDSALYLCASRPRGASNQPQHFGDGTRLSIL.

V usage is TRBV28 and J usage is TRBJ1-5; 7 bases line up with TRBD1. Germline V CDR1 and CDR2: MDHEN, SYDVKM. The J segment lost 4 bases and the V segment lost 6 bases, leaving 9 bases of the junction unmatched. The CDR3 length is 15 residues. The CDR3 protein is CASSQRTGTNQPQHF. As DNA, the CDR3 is TGTGCCAGCAGCCAAAGGACAGGAACGAATCAGCCCCAGCATTTT.

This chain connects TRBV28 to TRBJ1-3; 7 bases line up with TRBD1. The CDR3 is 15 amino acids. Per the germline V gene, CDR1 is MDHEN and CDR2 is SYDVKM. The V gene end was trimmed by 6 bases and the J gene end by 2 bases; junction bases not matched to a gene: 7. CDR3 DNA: TGTGCCAGCAGCACTCAAACAGGGGCTGGAAACACCATATATTTT. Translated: CASSTQTGAGNTIYF.

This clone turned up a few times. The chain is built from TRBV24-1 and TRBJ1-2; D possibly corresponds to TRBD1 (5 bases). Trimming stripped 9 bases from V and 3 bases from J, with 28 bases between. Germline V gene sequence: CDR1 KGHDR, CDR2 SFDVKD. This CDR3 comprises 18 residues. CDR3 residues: CATQGPDAARGIDYGYTF. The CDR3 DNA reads TGTGCCACCCAGGGCCCAGACGCCGCTCGGGGAATTGACTATGGCTACACCTTC.

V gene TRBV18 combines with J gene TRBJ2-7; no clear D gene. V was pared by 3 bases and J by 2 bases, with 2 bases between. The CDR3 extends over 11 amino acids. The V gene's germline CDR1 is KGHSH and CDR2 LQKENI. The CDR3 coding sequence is TGTGCCAGCTCACCCGCCTACGAGCAGTACTTC. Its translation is CASSPAYEQYF.

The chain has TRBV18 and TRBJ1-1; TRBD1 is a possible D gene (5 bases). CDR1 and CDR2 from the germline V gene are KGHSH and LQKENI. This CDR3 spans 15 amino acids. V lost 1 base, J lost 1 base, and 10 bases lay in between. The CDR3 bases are TGTGCCAGCTCACCACAGGGGCAGGAGAACACTGAAGCTTTCTTT. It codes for CASSPQGQENTEAFF.

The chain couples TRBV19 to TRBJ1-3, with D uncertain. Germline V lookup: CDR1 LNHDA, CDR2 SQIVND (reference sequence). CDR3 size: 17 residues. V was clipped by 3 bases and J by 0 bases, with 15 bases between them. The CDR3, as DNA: TGTGCCAGTAGTATCGCGGCGACCCGGGGCTCTGGAAACACCATATATTTT. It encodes CASSIAATRGSGNTIYF.

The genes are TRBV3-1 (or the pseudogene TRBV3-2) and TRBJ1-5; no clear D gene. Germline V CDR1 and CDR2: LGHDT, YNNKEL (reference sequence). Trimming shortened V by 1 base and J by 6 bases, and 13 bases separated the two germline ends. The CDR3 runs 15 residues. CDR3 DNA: TGTGCCAGCAGCCAAGTCGGCGGAGTAGGTCAGCCCCAGCATTTT. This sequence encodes CASSQVGGVGQPQHF.

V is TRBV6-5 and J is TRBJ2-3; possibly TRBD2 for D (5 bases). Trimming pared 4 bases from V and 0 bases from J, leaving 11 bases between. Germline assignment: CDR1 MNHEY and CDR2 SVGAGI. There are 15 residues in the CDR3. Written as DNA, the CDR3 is TGTGCCAGCAGTTTAGGACGGACTAGCACAGATACGCAGTATTTT. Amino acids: CASSLGRTSTDTQYF.

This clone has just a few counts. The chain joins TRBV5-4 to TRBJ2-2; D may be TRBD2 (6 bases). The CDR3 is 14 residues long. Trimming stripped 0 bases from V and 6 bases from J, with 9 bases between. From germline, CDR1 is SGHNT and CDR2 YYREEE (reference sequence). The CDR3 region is CASSLAGGSGELFF. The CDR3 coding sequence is TGTGCCAGCAGCTTGGCCGGGGGTTCCGGGGAGCTGTTTTTT.

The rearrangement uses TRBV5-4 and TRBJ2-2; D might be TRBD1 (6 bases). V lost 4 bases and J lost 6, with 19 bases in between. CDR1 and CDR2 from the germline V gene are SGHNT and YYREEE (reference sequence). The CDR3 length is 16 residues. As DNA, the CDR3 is TGTGCCAGCAGCCCACAGGGAACTTCACGCGCCGGGGAGCTGTTTTTT. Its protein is CASSPQGTSRAGELFF.